This TCR beta chain was sequenced for a study of T cell responses to AZD1222 COVID-19 vaccine (TCRdb year 2021). Looking at the study overall: Because spike-specific TCR depth and breadth did not differ between the two schedules, AZD1222 recipients who got a second dose at roughly 4 weeks were pooled with those who got a second dose at roughly 12 weeks. A total of 230 to 250 trial participants underwent TCR sequencing, of whom about 200 had received two doses of AZD1222 and roughly 26 had received two doses of the MenACWY control vaccine. Trial participants were enrolled by age into subgroups of 18-55, 56-69 and 70-plus years, and about 150, 27 and 61 TCR-sequenced participants, respectively, were included in these subgroups. The paper as a whole reports these results and caveats: In the small 56-69-year group, the increase in depth fell short of significance, most likely because of low power. No day 14 peak-response samples were available, so repertoires were characterized only after the peak T cell response. Epitopes outside the regions mutated in the B.1.351 and B.1.1.7 variants were reportedly recognized by nearly half of the unique spike-specific TCRs. After two AZD1222 doses, spike-specific TCR breadth and depth were significantly higher than at day 0 and than in MenACWY recipients. Conclusions about previously exposed vaccinees are limited, since just five or six AZD1222 recipients were seropositive for SARS-CoV-2 at baseline. Most participants were white British and females outnumbered males, and the authors suggested that clonal diversity may have been underestimated. The whole spike protein was spanned by vaccine-associated CD4 TCRs, and dominant responses were seen in regions 160-218 and 743-854.

Trimming accounts for 1 base at V and 0 bases at J, while the number of junction bases matched to no gene is 3. From its cysteine to its phenylalanine, the CDR3 spans 15 amino acids. Here the CDR3 DNA is all that survives: 45 bases in frame from base 1. CDR1 is given as SGHNT and CDR2 as YENEEA, both from the germline V gene. About this clone: Its antigen remains unidentified. Per-nucleotide qualities are absent, and no much larger clonotype sits a single base away.

The CDR3 regions of human TCRbeta chains were analyzed by immunosequencing. The source study handled its data this way. TCRs in the repertoires were matched against a reference library of SARS-CoV-2-specific TCRs that had been generated with the MIRA antigen-specificity platform. Breadth was defined as the fraction of unique TCRs that were SARS-CoV-2-associated. Depth was defined as the fraction of total T cells that were SARS-CoV-2-associated. Using the MIRA data, every spike-specific TCR was mapped to the spike region that the TCR reacted to and assigned to either a CD4 or a CD8 class. Log10-transformed breadth and depth values were compared by one-way ANOVA with Sidak's multiple comparisons tests. As stored in TCRdb, this immuneACCESS dataset retains in-frame rearrangements with V and J assigned. A fraction of the clones does not appear; measured against another copy, unresolved V genes explain less than half of the discrepancy, and the remainder lacks a known reason. V and J calls and clone size are copied from that table; D and trimming were computed from the DNA. The sample table records about 130,000 clones; 85% to 90% of these occur just once. Around 20% of the sample lies in the top ten.

Reading the label with the study, this specimen's time point is: baseline before first vaccination. Samples from vaccinated people were obtained from the UK trials COV001 and COV002, which included a single-blind randomized controlled phase 2/3 trial of AZD1222 (ChAdOx1 nCoV-19) in healthy adults. For TCRbeta chain sequencing, PBMC samples were collected from trial participants at day 0 and at day 28 after the second dose. The TCR originated in an adult in good health. Sequenced here: peripheral blood, sampled on day 0 of AZD1222 vaccination. The V and J segments used are TRBV11-3 and TRBJ2-7, and TRBD1 aligns with 7 junction nucleotides. The CDR3 protein sequence reads: CASSLGGGSSYEQYF. The bases read TGTGCCAGCAGCTTAGGAGGGGGCAGCTCCTACGAGCAGTACTTC.